The 23 T cell receptor beta chains below all came from one sample that was sequenced in a study of blood T cell repertoires in COVID-19. The table came from immunoSEQ multiplex PCR; TCRdb's copy has only in-frame clones and leaves some out. There are fewer than 150,000 clones in the sample; about nine tenths occur only once, and 25% to 30% lies in the top ten. Sequenced sample: peripheral blood. Receptor source: a human donor in a cohort sampled during active COVID-19.

About this clone: The same CDR3 is also encoded by other DNA sequences in this sample. The V gene is TRBV19, the J gene TRBJ2-7, with D perhaps matching TRBD1 (5 bases). CDR3 length: 13 residues. V shed 2 bases and J shed 0 bases, with 5 bases lying between them. Per germline, CDR1 LNHDA and CDR2 SQIVND (reference sequence). Here the CDR3 DNA reads TGTGCCAGTAGTATACAGGGCTCCTACGAGCAGTACTTC. This encodes CASSIQGSYEQYF.

In this sample, this clone turned up once. The chain couples TRBV19 to TRBJ2-1; 7 bases map to TRBD1. The germline gives CDR1 LNHDA, CDR2 SQIVND (reference sequence). The CDR3 sequence is 16 residues long. The trim removed 0 bases at V and 2 bases at J, leaving 4 bases unmatched. The CDR3 DNA is TGTGCCAGTAGTATAGATCCAGGGGGTCCCTACAATGAGCAGTTCTTC. This gives the protein CASSIDPGGPYNEQFF.

The chain joins TRBV14 to TRBJ2-3, with 9 nucleotides matching TRBD2. This CDR3 is 15 amino acids long. J lost 1 base, V lost 3 bases, and 2 bases had no gene match. The germline CDR1 and CDR2 sequences are SGHDN and FVKESK. The CDR3 DNA reads TGTGCCAGCAGCCAGAGGACTAGCGGCACAGATACGCAGTATTTT. This codes for CASSQRTSGTDTQYF.

This chain links TRBV15 with TRBJ1-1; maybe TRBD1 (5 bases). The germline V gene encodes CDR1 LNHNV and CDR2 YYDKDF (reference sequence). There are 17 residues in the CDR3. The germline V and J ends were trimmed by 5 bases and 1 base, with 20 bases remaining between them. The CDR3 DNA reads as TGTGCCACCAGCGGATCCTCGGTAGGGGCGTCGAACACTGAAGCTTTCTTT. Translating gives CATSGSSVGASNTEAFF. Drawing the rest from reference TRBV15 and TRBJ1-1, the complete variable domain is DAMVIQNPRYQVTQFGKPVTLSCSQTLNHNVMYWYQQKSSQAPKLLFHYYDKDFNNEADTPDNFQSRRPNTSFCFLDIRSPGLGDTAMYLCATSGSSVGASNTEAFFGQGTRLTVV.

This rearrangement joins TRBV5-1 to TRBJ1-4; 8 bases match TRBD1. The CDR3 is 16 amino acids. Trimming cost V 3 bases and J 6 bases; bases outside gene matches: 10. Germline V CDR1 and CDR2: SGHRS, YFSETQ. This CDR3 reads CASSWGQVESDEKLFF. The CDR3 DNA reads as TGCGCCAGCAGCTGGGGACAGGTGGAATCAGATGAAAAACTGTTTTTT.

The rearrangement joins TRBV29-1 to TRBJ1-2; D call uncertain. Trimming left V 7 bases short and J 1 base short, with 4 bases between. The CDR3 extends over 10 amino acids. CDR1 SQVTM and CDR2 ANQGSEA come from the germline V gene. CDR3 protein: CSAGNYGYTF. The CDR3 DNA reads TGCAGCGCCGGTAACTATGGCTACACCTTC.

J is TRBJ1-1 and V is TRBV18; D perhaps matches TRBD1 (6 bases). CDR1 is KGHSH, CDR2 LQKENI, per germline. This CDR3 spans 13 amino acids. V lost 3 bases, J lost 3 bases, and 8 bases lay in between. This CDR3 is CASSPTGYTEAFF. Here the CDR3 DNA reads TGTGCCAGCTCACCTACAGGGTACACTGAAGCTTTCTTT.

CDR3 residues: CASSYAPGQVNTEAFF. CDR3 in DNA: TGTGCCAGCAGTTACGCTCCGGGACAAGTGAACACTGAAGCTTTCTTT. The rearrangement joins TRBV6-5 to TRBJ1-1, with a tentative D call TRBD1 (6 bases). The germline V gene has CDR1 MNHEY and CDR2 SVGAGI. This CDR3 has 16 residues. V was pared by 2 bases and J by 0 bases, with 13 bases between.

The chain employs TRBV7-3 and TRBJ2-2; D possibly corresponds to TRBD1 (6 bases). V lost 5 bases and J lost 1, with 14 bases in between. The CDR3 sequence is 16 residues long. CDR1 and CDR2 from the germline V gene are SGHTA and FQGTGA. The CDR3 spells CASSPQQGMNTGELFF. Here the CDR3 DNA reads TGTGCCAGCAGCCCCCAGCAGGGGATGAACACCGGGGAGCTGTTTTTT.

The chain recombines TRBV7-9 with TRBJ2-1; 8 bases are a match to TRBD1. The J segment lost 2 bases and the V segment lost 5 bases, leaving 5 bases of the junction unmatched. Looked up from germline, CDR1 is SEHNR and CDR2 is FQNEAQ (reference sequence). The CDR3 is 15 residues long. The CDR3 DNA sequence: TGTGCCAGCAGCATTAGGACAGGGCCCTACAATGAGCAGTTCTTC. Encoded protein: CASSIRTGPYNEQFF.

The rearrangement links TRBV6-4 to TRBJ1-2, with TRBD1 as a possible D gene (5 bases). Trimming pared 5 bases from V and 4 bases from J, leaving 14 bases between. The CDR3 covers 14 residues. Per the germline V gene, CDR1 is MRHNA and CDR2 is SNTAGT. This chain's CDR3 is CASSPDPGPYGYTF. CDR3 nucleotide sequence: TGTGCCAGCAGTCCCGACCCAGGGCCCTATGGCTACACCTTC.

This rearrangement joins TRBV29-1 to TRBJ1-1, with TRBD1 matching 7 bases. The CDR3 runs to 12 residues. With V trimmed by 8 bases and J by 4 bases, 7 bases remained unmatched. From germline, CDR1 is SQVTM and CDR2 ANQGSEA. The CDR3 here is CSYFRGSTEAFF. As DNA, the CDR3 is TGCAGCTACTTCAGGGGGAGCACTGAAGCTTTCTTT.

The chain uses TRBV4-3 and TRBJ1-1; TRBD1 matches at 12 bases. V dropped 4 bases and J dropped 1; count of bases not matched to a gene: 7. The CDR3 runs 17 residues. CDR1 is LGHNA, CDR2 YSLEER, per germline. Written as DNA, the CDR3 is TGCGCCAGCAGCCGAGGGACAGGGGGCGCCAGGAACACTGAAGCTTTCTTT. Protein: CASSRGTGGARNTEAFF.

The chain couples TRBV7-7 to TRBJ2-5; a weak D match, TRBD1 (5 bases). Trimming removed 4 bases at V and 1 base at J, with 13 bases between. The germline V gene has CDR1 SSHAT and CDR2 FNYEAQ (reference sequence). The CDR3 has 15 residues. The CDR3 is CASSSHPQVQETQYF. CDR3 nucleotide sequence: TGTGCCAGCAGCTCGCATCCACAGGTCCAAGAGACCCAGTACTTC.

The chain uses TRBV6-5 and TRBJ2-1, with 9 bases identical to TRBD2. The V gene's germline CDR1 is MNHEY and CDR2 SVGAGI. The V segment lost 5 bases and the J segment 5 bases; nucleotides outside the gene matches: 7. The CDR3 covers 15 residues. The CDR3 loop reads CASSPAGGSNNEQFF. CDR3 nucleotide sequence: TGTGCCAGCAGTCCAGCGGGGGGCTCAAACAATGAGCAGTTCTTC.

This CDR3 is CASSSGQGSSYEQYF. The DNA of the CDR3 is TGTGCCAGCAGCTCGGGACAGGGGAGCTCCTACGAGCAGTACTTC. The chain has TRBV11-2 and TRBJ2-7; 10 nucleotides align to TRBD1. This CDR3 is built from 15 residues. J was trimmed by 0 bases and V by 4 bases; bases with no gene match: 3. Looked up from germline, CDR1 is SGHAT and CDR2 is FQNNGV.

The chain combines TRBV7-2 with TRBJ1-3, with D possibly TRBD1 on 5 matching bases. The CDR3 is 13 amino acids. Trimming pared 2 bases from V and 8 bases from J, leaving 10 bases between. Germline lookup yields CDR1 SGHTA and CDR2 FQGNSA. The CDR3: CASSLQGWDTIYF. The CDR3 bases are TGTGCCAGCAGCTTACAGGGATGGGACACCATATATTTT.

This rearrangement joins TRBV5-6 to TRBJ1-1; D is ambiguous. The CDR3 length is 14 residues. V was cut by 1 base and J by 5 bases, with 12 bases left in between. Germline assignment: CDR1 SGHDT and CDR2 YYEEEE. DNA for the CDR3: TGTGCCAGCAGCTTGCCCCCCGCCGGTACTGAAGCTTTCTTT. The encoded protein is CASSLPPAGTEAFF.

The chain uses TRBV2 and TRBJ2-7, with 8 bases fitting TRBD1. Trimming at V came to 4 bases and at J to 0 bases, leaving 14 bases not matched to a gene. The V gene's germline CDR1 is SNHLY and CDR2 FYNNEI. The CDR3 is 18 residues long. CDR3: CASSGGALTRGPSYEQYF. The CDR3 DNA is TGTGCCAGCAGTGGTGGGGCCCTAACCAGGGGGCCCTCCTACGAGCAGTACTTC.

The chain has TRBV7-6 and TRBJ2-7, with TRBD1 as a possible D gene (5 bases). V was trimmed by 3 bases and J by 2 bases, leaving 8 bases between them. Looked up from germline, CDR1 is SGHVS and CDR2 is FNYEAQ. The CDR3 totals 13 residues. Written as DNA, the CDR3 is TGTGCCAGCAGCTTGGACAAGCCCTACGAGCAGTACTTC. The encoded protein is CASSLDKPYEQYF.

V is TRBV24-1 and J is TRBJ1-5, with 10 nucleotides matching TRBD1. CDR1 and CDR2 from the germline V gene are KGHDR and SFDVKD. The V gene end was trimmed by 9 bases and the J gene end by 3 bases; junction bases not matched to a gene: 7. There are 15 residues in the CDR3. CDR3 protein: CATAETGGNNQPQHF. The DNA of the CDR3 is TGTGCCACCGCTGAGACAGGGGGCAACAATCAGCCCCAGCATTTT.

The chain joins TRBV19 to TRBJ2-5; D unresolved. The CDR3 has 14 residues. Germline CDR1 reads LNHDA; CDR2 reads SQIVND (reference sequence). Trimming pared 3 bases from V and 0 bases from J, leaving 8 bases between. The CDR3 bases are TGTGCCAGTAGTATCCGTCGGGACCAAGAGACCCAGTACTTC. This codes for CASSIRRDQETQYF.

This clone was observed a single time. The chain employs TRBV4-1 and TRBJ1-5; TRBD1 matches at 9 bases. This CDR3 spans 14 amino acids. After removal of 0 bases from V and 11 bases from J, the junction contained 5 bases not matched to a gene. Germline V gene lookup returns CDR1 MGHRA and CDR2 YSYEKL. The CDR3 is CASSQEADRGTQHF. In DNA form, the CDR3 reads TGCGCCAGCAGCCAAGAAGCGGACAGGGGAACCCAGCATTTT.